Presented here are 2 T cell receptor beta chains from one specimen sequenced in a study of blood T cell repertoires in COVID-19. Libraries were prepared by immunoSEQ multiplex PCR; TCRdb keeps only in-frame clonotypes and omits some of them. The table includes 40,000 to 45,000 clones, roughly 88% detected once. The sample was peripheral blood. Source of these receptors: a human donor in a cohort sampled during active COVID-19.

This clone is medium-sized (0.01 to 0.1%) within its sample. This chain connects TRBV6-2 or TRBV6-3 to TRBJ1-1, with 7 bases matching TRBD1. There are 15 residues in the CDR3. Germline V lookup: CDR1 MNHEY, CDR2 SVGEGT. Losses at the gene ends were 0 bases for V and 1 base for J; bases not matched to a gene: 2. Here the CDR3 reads CASSYSRDRNTEAFF. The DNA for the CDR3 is TGTGCCAGCAGTTACTCCCGGGACAGGAACACTGAAGCTTTCTTT.

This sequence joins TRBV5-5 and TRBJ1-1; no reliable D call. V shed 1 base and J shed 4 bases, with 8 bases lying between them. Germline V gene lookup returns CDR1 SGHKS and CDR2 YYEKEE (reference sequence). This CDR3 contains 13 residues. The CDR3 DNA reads TGTGCCAGCAGCTTGATAGAGGGCACTGAAGCTTTCTTT. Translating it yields CASSLIEGTEAFF.